Sequencing of this T cell receptor (gamma chain) was carried out in a study of gamma delta lymphoproliferative disorders and STAT genes. Sequencing used genomic DNA taken from PBMCs of patients and controls. In regard to this clone: Because the CDR3's place on the DNA is in doubt, the DNA is left out and the CDR3 is given as listed by TCRdb.

Per the germline V gene, CDR1 is EGSNGY and CDR2 is YDSYNSKV. The CDR3 spans 19 residues, counting both ends. TCRdb redid clone calling on the multiplex PCR reads using CATT. Of around 2,500 gamma-chain clones listed, 12% were seen once; the top ten hold 83%. Sequences were obtained from blood. The V gene is given as TRGV2, and no J gene call is available. This sequence originates from a human donor with gamma-delta T-cell large granular lymphocyte leukemia. This CDR3 is CATWDEIIIRNSLAVEQHF.